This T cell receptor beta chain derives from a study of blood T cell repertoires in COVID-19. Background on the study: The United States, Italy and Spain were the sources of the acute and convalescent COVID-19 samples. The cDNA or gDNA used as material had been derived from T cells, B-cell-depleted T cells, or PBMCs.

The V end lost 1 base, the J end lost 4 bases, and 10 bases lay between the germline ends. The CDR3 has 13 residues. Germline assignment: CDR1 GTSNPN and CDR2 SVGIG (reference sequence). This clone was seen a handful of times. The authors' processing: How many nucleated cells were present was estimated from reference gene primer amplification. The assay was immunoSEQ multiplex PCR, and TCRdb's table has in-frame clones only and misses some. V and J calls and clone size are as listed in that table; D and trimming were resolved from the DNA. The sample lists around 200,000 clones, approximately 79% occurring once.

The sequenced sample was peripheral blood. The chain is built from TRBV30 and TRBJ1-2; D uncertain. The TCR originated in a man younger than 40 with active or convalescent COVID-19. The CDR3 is CAWSATGSYGYTF. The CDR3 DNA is TGTGCCTGGAGTGCAACCGGGTCCTATGGCTACACCTTC.